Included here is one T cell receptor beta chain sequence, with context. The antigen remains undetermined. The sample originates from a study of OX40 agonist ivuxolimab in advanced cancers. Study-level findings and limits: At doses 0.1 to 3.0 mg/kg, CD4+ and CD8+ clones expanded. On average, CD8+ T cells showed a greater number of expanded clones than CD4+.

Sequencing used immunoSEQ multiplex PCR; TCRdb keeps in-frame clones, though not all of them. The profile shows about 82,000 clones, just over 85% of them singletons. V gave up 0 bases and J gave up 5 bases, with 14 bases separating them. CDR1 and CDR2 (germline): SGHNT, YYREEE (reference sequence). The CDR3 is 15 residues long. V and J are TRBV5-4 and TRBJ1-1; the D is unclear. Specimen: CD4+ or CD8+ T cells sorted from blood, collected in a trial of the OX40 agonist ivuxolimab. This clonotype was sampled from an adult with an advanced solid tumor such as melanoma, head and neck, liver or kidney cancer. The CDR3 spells CASSLAGTLETEAFF. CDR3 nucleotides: TGTGCCAGCAGCTTGGCCGGAACACTTGAAACTGAAGCTTTCTTT.